Below, one T cell receptor beta chain is given with its context. Antigen: not known. The V gene lost 5 bases and the J gene lost 3 bases, with 8 bases spanning the gap. The V gene's germline CDR1 is SGHNT and CDR2 YENEEA. The CDR3 totals 12 residues. This record belongs to a study of vaccination effects on CD4 cells after COVID-19. The overall study: Three convalescent patients gave early and late post-vaccination samples. Researchers obtained post-vaccine samples at a median of 72 days past the second dose.

The authors isolated CD4+ T cells after about 10 days of culture. Documented for the person is a PCR-confirmed SARS-CoV-2 infection occurring between March and December 2020. The cohort was immunized with two doses of either the BNT162b2 or mRNA-1273 vaccine. Overall study findings and caveats: The study, lacking early post-infection timepoints, had few convalescent patients.

The protocol was immunoSEQ multiplex PCR, while the TCRdb copy is restricted to in-frame clones and leaves out a portion. The data contain around 50,000 clones, around 74% of them singletons. The receptor's source is a human donor who had a prior SARS-CoV-2 infection. V is TRBV11-3 and J is TRBJ2-7, with unresolved D. Source: CD4+ T cells from PBMCs cultured without peptide, taken after COVID-19 vaccination. This CDR3 is CASSNNNYEQYF. The CDR3 DNA reads as TGTGCCAGCAGCAACAATAACTACGAGCAGTACTTC.